This paragraph covers one TCR beta chain sequence. Its antigen is not identified. Assay: immunoSEQ multiplex PCR; the TCRdb copy retains only in-frame clones and omits some. This table has about 92,000 clones, about 93% appearing once. The data stem from a study of graft-versus-host responses after intestinal transplantation. Turning to the study itself: Grafts were multivisceral, liver-intestinal, or isolated intestinal. Recipients were all induced with anti-thymocyte globulin, then given tacrolimus and steroids for about three years. General study findings and limits: Across patients carrying graft-donor T cell macrochimerism, allografts held high graft-versus-host to host-versus-graft clonal ratios. GvH clonotypes were identified within recipient marrow, with a subset emerging first in ileum or blood.

The germline CDR1 and CDR2 sequences are LNHDA and SQIVND (reference sequence). CDR3 length: 15 amino acids. Trimming took off 1 base at V and 3 bases at J, with 13 bases between the two ends. This material consisted of unstimulated CD8+ T cells sorted from spleen or lymph node cells, taken before intestinal transplant. The chain has TRBV19 and TRBJ2-7; D uncertain. The clonotype originates from a human donor who received an intestinal transplant. The CDR3 DNA reads TGTGCCAGTAGTATAGGGGCAGGCTTCAGCTACGAGCAGTACTTC. It specifies CASSIGAGFSYEQYF.